This TCR beta chain was recovered during a study of shared clonotypes between healthy human individuals. The CDR3 contains 15 residues. Germline V gives CDR1 MDHEN, CDR2 SYDVKM. Trimming cost V 3 bases and J 6 bases, with 14 bases left between them. A deep-level run was used for the assay. Each cell subset's genomic DNA was divided evenly among several immunoSEQ plates. Only in-frame clones appear in the TCRdb table, and some are missing; sequencing was by immunoSEQ multiplex PCR. Among hundreds of thousands of clones listed, around three quarters were seen once. Those who donated, Caucasian adults without exception, all lived in Nashville, Tennessee. Researchers drew on roughly 82 million PBMCs for genomic DNA from unsorted samples.

Sequencing input: PBMCs. This clonotype originated in a middle-aged woman in good health. Some clones in this sample may be carry-over from other donors' samples. The rearrangement uses TRBV28 and TRBJ1-4; D not certain. CDR3 sequence: CASSLFGFSYEKLFF. CDR3 coding DNA: TGTGCCAGCAGTTTGTTCGGTTTTTCCTATGAAAAACTGTTTTTT.